One and the same sample provided the 22 T cell receptor beta chains below, sequenced in a study of blood T cell repertoires in COVID-19. Only in-frame clones appear in the TCRdb table, and some are missing; sequencing was by immunoSEQ multiplex PCR. The sample shows over 120,000 clones, 60% to 85% of them seen only once. Material: peripheral blood. The receptors originated from a woman aged 55-69 years with acute or convalescent COVID-19.

The gene calls are TRBV9 and TRBJ1-2; D possibly corresponds to TRBD1 (6 bases). This CDR3 spans 11 amino acids. V was trimmed by 7 bases and J by 7 bases, leaving 11 bases between them. Germline CDR1 and CDR2: SGDLS and YYNGEE. The CDR3 nucleotides read TGTGCCAGCGATGGACAGCCTGGCTACACCTTC. As protein: CASDGQPGYTF.

This clone was seen only a few times. The rearrangement links TRBV28 to TRBJ1-2; D may be TRBD1 (6 bases). Germline lookup yields CDR1 MDHEN and CDR2 SYDVKM. V lost 1 base, J lost 8 bases, and 17 bases lay in between. The CDR3 totals 15 residues. DNA for the CDR3: TGTGCCAGCAGTTTATATCCTACAGGGAGGGGCGGCTACACCTTC. This encodes CASSLYPTGRGGYTF.

The chain is built from TRBV19 and TRBJ2-7; 9 bases align to TRBD1. V trimming: 4 bases; J trimming: 2 bases; junction bases outside the gene matches: 6. Germline V gene data show CDR1 as LNHDA and CDR2 as SQIVND (reference sequence). The CDR3 has 15 amino acids. CDR3 region: CASSSQGQGTYEQYF. CDR3 bases: TGTGCCAGTAGTAGCCAGGGACAGGGCACCTACGAGCAGTACTTC.

V and J are TRBV5-1 and TRBJ2-2; the D is unclear. This CDR3 region has 14 residues. V gave up 4 bases and J gave up 1 base, with 8 bases separating them. Germline lookup yields CDR1 SGHRS and CDR2 YFSETQ. The CDR3 nucleotides are TGCGCCAGCAGCCTTTACATGAACACCGGGGAGCTGTTTTTT. It translates to CASSLYMNTGELFF.

CDR3 region: CASSQQGYGYTF. The CDR3 region has the DNA TGTGCCAGCAGCCAACAGGGCTATGGCTACACCTTC. The rearrangement uses TRBV14 and TRBJ1-2; tentatively, D is TRBD1 (5 bases). This CDR3 spans 12 amino acids. The germline V and J ends were trimmed by 2 bases and 4 bases, with 5 bases remaining between them. In germline, CDR1 is SGHDN, CDR2 FVKESK.

This clone showed up just once. The rearrangement joins TRBV7-9 to TRBJ2-1; no firm D call. CDR1 and CDR2 (germline): SEHNR, FQNEAQ (reference sequence). V gave up 1 base and J gave up 0 bases, with 13 bases separating them. The CDR3 runs 17 residues. In DNA form, the CDR3 reads TGTGCCAGCAGCTTAGTATTACGGTTATACTCCTACAATGAGCAGTTCTTC. Protein product: CASSLVLRLYSYNEQFF.

This clone was seen more than once but under ten times. The rearrangement links TRBV30 to TRBJ2-2; 8 bases agree with TRBD1. Per germline, CDR1 GTSNPN and CDR2 SVGIG (reference sequence). The CDR3 is made up of 14 amino acids. With V trimmed by 3 bases and J by 4 bases, 4 bases remained unmatched. CDR3 region: CAWRRDRGTGELFF. The CDR3 coding sequence is TGTGCCTGGAGACGAGACAGGGGCACCGGGGAGCTGTTTTTT.

V usage is TRBV10-3 and J usage is TRBJ1-5; 9 nucleotides align to TRBD1. Germline V CDR1 and CDR2: ENHRY, SYGVKD. The CDR3 sequence is 14 residues long. V lost 6 bases, J lost 3 bases, and 3 bases stayed unmatched. CDR3 nucleotides: TGTGCCATCAGAGGGACAGGGTACAATCAGCCCCAGCATTTT. It translates to CAIRGTGYNQPQHF.

The chain joins TRBV6-5 to TRBJ1-2; 9 bases are a match to TRBD1. V lost 7 bases to trimming and J lost 4 bases; unmatched junction nucleotides: 7. There are 14 residues in the CDR3. The germline CDR1 and CDR2 sequences are MNHEY and SVGAGI. CDR3: CASKLGQGGYGYTF. The CDR3 DNA follows: TGTGCCAGCAAGCTGGGACAGGGAGGCTATGGCTACACCTTC.

The chain links TRBV28 to TRBJ1-4; a possible D gene is TRBD1 (5 bases). Germline V gene sequence: CDR1 MDHEN, CDR2 SYDVKM. The V and J ends lost 2 bases and 4 bases respectively, with 8 bases between them. The CDR3 runs 14 residues. The CDR3 loop is CASSLLQDNEKLFF. The CDR3 nucleotides are TGTGCCAGCAGTTTACTACAGGATAATGAAAAACTGTTTTTT. Full variable domain (outside the CDR3, taken from reference TRBV28 and TRBJ1-4): DVKVTQSSRYLVKRTGEKVFLECVQDMDHENMFWYRQDPGLGLRLIYFSYDVKMKEKGDIPEGYSVSREKKERFSLILESASTNQTSMYLCASSLLQDNEKLFFGSGTQLSVL.

The chain has TRBV6-1 and TRBJ1-4; D perhaps matches TRBD1 (6 bases). CDR1 MNHNS and CDR2 SASEGT come from the germline V gene. V was shortened by 2 bases and J by 11 bases, with 24 bases between the two germline ends. The CDR3 spans 17 residues. DNA for the CDR3: TGTGCCAGCAGTGAATCCCAACTGGGGACAAGGGGGTTGAAACTGTTTTTT. Encoded protein: CASSESQLGTRGLKLFF.

This clone was found a few times. The chain couples TRBV15 to TRBJ2-1, with TRBD1 matching over 9 bases. Germline V lookup: CDR1 LNHNV, CDR2 YYDKDF (reference sequence). After removal of 2 bases from V and 3 bases from J, the junction contained 8 bases not matched to a gene. This CDR3 region has 17 residues. The CDR3 region is CATSRKKGQGLYNEQFF. Here the CDR3 DNA reads TGTGCCACCAGCAGAAAAAAAGGACAGGGGCTCTACAATGAGCAGTTCTTC.

The gene calls are TRBV18 and TRBJ2-7, with 7 nucleotides matching TRBD2. Germline loops: CDR1 KGHSH, CDR2 LQKENI. The CDR3 is made up of 16 amino acids. Unmatched junction bases numbered 9, after V lost 3 bases and J lost 1 base. CDR3 residues: CASSPSLRELSYEQYF. In DNA, the CDR3 is TGTGCCAGCTCACCGTCGTTGCGGGAGTTGTCCTACGAGCAGTACTTC.

The V and J genes are TRBV6-2 or TRBV6-3 and TRBJ2-7, with 13 bases lining up with TRBD2. Germline V gene sequence: CDR1 MNHEY, CDR2 SVGEGT. The ends lost 5 bases at V and 5 bases at J; junction bases unmatched: 9. CDR3 size: 16 residues. Here the CDR3 DNA reads TGTGCCAGCAGTCGCCGGACTAGCGGGAGTCAGGACGAGCAGTACTTC. The encoded protein is CASSRRTSGSQDEQYF.

The chain combines TRBV19 with TRBJ2-3; no clear D. Per the germline V gene, CDR1 is LNHDA and CDR2 is SQIVND (reference sequence). V was trimmed by 3 bases and J by 1 base, leaving 5 bases between them. The CDR3 consists of 13 residues. CDR3 residues: CASSIRGTDTQYF. DNA for the CDR3: TGTGCCAGTAGTATTCGGGGCACAGATACGCAGTATTTT.

The chain uses TRBV6-5 and TRBJ2-1; D is possibly TRBD2 (6 bases). V shed 7 bases and J shed 6 bases, with 19 bases lying between them. There are 15 residues in the CDR3. Germline CDR1 and CDR2: MNHEY and SVGAGI. The CDR3 coding sequence is TGTGCCAGCACAACGTGGACGGGAGCCGTCAATGAGCAGTTCTTC. It encodes CASTTWTGAVNEQFF.

The chain is built from TRBV4-1 and TRBJ2-3; possible D gene TRBD2, 5 bases. The CDR3 spans 12 residues. V lost 5 bases and J lost 10, with 13 bases in between. Germline lookup yields CDR1 MGHRA and CDR2 YSYEKL. The CDR3 DNA reads as TGCGCCAGCAGCACCGGACTCCGGGCGCAGTATTTT. This sequence encodes CASSTGLRAQYF.

The genes are TRBV5-1 and TRBJ1-1; 8 positions match TRBD1. The V segment lost 3 bases and the J segment 4 bases; nucleotides outside the gene matches: 2. Germline CDR1 is SGHRS and CDR2 is YFSETQ. The CDR3 totals 13 residues. CDR3 nucleotides: TGCGCCAGCAGCTGGACAGGGAGCACTGAAGCTTTCTTT. Protein: CASSWTGSTEAFF.

The chain recombines TRBV6-5 with TRBJ2-1; 9 positions match TRBD2. The germline V gene encodes CDR1 MNHEY and CDR2 SVGAGI. The junction had 6 bases not matched to a gene; V was cut back by 5 bases and J by 4 bases. This CDR3 has 15 residues. DNA for the CDR3: TGTGCCAGCAGTCGACTAGCGGCAGCGTACAATGAGCAGTTCTTC. Protein product: CASSRLAAAYNEQFF.

The chain has TRBV5-1 and TRBJ2-3, with 9 bases that match TRBD2. CDR3 length: 14 amino acids. Germline lookup yields CDR1 SGHRS and CDR2 YFSETQ. Losses at the gene ends were 5 bases for V and 4 bases for J; bases not matched to a gene: 5. The CDR3 DNA is TGCGCCAGCAGTGCGGGAGGGCCTGCAGATACGCAGTATTTT. This translates into CASSAGGPADTQYF. Using reference TRBV5-1 and TRBJ2-3 for the parts outside the CDR3, the full variable domain is KAGVTQTPRYLIKTRGQQVTLSCSPISGHRSVSWYQQTPGQGLQFLFEYFSETQRNKGNFPGRFSGRQFSNSRSEMNVSTLELGDSALYLCASSAGGPADTQYFGPGTRLTVL.

The chain uses TRBV20-1 and TRBJ2-1; 9 bases fit TRBD2. CDR1 and CDR2 (germline): DFQATT, SNEGSKA (reference sequence). The CDR3 runs 17 residues. V shed 3 bases, J shed 3 bases, and the junction held 12 bases outside the gene matches. DNA for the CDR3: TGCAGTGCTAGTGCCACAATAGCGGGAGAGGACTACAATGAGCAGTTCTTC. This encodes CSASATIAGEDYNEQFF.

V gene TRBV28 combines with J gene TRBJ1-1; D gene unclear. Trimming pared 6 bases from V and 4 bases from J, leaving 12 bases between. CDR3 length equals 13 residues. Germline CDR1 MDHEN, CDR2 SYDVKM. CDR3 nucleotide sequence: TGTGCCAGCAGAAACTACCCCCGCACTGAAGCTTTCTTT. It translates to CASRNYPRTEAFF.